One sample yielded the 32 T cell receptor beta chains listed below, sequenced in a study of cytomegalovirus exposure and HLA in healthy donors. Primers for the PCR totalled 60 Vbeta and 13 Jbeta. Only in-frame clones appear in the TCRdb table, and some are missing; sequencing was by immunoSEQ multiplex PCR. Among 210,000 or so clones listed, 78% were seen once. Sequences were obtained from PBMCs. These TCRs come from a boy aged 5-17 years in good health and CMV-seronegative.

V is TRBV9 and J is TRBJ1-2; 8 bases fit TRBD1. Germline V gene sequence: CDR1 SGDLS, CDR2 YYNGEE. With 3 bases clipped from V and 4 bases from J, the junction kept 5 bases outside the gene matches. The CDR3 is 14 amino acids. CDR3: CASSGTTGGYGYTF. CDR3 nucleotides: TGTGCCAGCAGCGGAACCACAGGGGGCTATGGCTACACCTTC. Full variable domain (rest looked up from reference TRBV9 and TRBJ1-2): DSGVTQTPKHLITATGQRVTLRCSPRSGDLSVYWYQQSLDQGLQFLIQYYNGEERAKGNILERFSAQQFPDLHSELNLSSLELGDSALYFCASSGTTGGYGYTFGSGTRLTVV.

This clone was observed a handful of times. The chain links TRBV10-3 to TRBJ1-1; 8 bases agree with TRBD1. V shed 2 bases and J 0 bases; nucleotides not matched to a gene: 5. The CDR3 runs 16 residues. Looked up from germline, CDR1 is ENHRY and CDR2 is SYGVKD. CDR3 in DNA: TGTGCCATCAGTGAGGCGAGACAGGGGATGAACACTGAAGCTTTCTTT. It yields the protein CAISEARQGMNTEAFF.

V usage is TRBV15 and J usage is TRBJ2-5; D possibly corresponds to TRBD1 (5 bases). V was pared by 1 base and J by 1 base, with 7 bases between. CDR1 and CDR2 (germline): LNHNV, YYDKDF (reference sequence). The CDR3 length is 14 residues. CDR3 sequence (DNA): TGTGCCACCAGCAGAGGACAGCTCCAAGAGACCCAGTACTTC. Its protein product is CATSRGQLQETQYF.

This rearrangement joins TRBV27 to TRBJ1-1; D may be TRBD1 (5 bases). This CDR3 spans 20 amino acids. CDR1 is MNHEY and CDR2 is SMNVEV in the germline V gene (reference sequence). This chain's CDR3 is CATRVFFLNRRDSENTEAFF. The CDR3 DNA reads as TGTGCTACAAGGGTCTTTTTTCTGAACCGACGGGACTCCGAGAACACTGAAGCTTTCTTT.

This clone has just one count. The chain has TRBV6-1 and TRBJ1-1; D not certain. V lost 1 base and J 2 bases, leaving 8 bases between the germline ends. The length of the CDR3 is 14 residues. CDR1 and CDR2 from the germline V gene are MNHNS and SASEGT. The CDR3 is CASSEEQPNTEAFF. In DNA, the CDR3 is TGTGCCAGCAGTGAAGAACAGCCTAACACTGAAGCTTTCTTT.

CDR3 residues: CASSLASEYSYEQYF. CDR3 DNA sequence: TGTGCCAGCAGCCTCGCTAGCGAATACTCCTACGAGCAGTACTTC. This chain links TRBV14 with TRBJ2-7, with D possibly being TRBD2 (6 bases). V was clipped by 4 bases and J by 0 bases, with 13 bases between them. Germline CDR1 and CDR2: SGHDN and FVKESK. The CDR3 extends over 15 amino acids.

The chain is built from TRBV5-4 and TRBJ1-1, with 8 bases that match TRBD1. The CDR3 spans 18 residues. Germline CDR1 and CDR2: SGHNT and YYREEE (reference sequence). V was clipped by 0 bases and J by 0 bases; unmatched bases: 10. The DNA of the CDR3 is TGTGCCAGCAGCTTGGGCGGGACAGGCTCAGTCCTGAACACTGAAGCTTTCTTT. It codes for CASSLGGTGSVLNTEAFF.

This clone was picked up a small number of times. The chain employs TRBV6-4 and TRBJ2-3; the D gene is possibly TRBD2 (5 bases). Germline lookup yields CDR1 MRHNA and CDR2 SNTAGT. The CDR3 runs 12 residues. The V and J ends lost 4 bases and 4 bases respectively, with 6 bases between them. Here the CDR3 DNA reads TGTGCCAGCAGTGGGGAGTCAGATACGCAGTATTTT. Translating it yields CASSGESDTQYF.

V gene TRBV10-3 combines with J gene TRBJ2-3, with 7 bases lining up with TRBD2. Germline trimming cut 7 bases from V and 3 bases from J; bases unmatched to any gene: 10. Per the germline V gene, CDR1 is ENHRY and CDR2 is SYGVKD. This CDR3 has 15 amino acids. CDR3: CAITPRGGGTDTQYF. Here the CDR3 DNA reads TGTGCCATCACACCAAGGGGCGGGGGTACAGATACGCAGTATTTT.

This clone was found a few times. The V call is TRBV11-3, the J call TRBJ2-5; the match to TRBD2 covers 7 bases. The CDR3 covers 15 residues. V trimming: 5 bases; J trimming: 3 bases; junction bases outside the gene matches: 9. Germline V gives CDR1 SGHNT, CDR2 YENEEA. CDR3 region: CASSPGGAGEETQYF. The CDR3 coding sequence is TGTGCCAGCAGCCCGGGGGGAGCCGGCGAAGAGACCCAGTACTTC.

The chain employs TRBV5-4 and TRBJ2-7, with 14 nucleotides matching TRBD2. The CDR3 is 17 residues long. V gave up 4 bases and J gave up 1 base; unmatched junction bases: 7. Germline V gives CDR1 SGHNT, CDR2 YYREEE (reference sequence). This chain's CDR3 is CASSAGLAGGFSYEQYF. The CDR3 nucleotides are TGTGCCAGCAGCGCCGGACTAGCGGGGGGTTTTTCCTACGAGCAGTACTTC. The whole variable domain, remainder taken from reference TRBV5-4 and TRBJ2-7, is ETGVTQSPTHLIKTRGQQVTLRCSSQSGHNTVSWYQQALGQGPQFIFQYYREEENGRGNFPPRFSGLQFPNYSSELNVNALELDDSALYLCASSAGLAGGFSYEQYFGPGTRLTVT.

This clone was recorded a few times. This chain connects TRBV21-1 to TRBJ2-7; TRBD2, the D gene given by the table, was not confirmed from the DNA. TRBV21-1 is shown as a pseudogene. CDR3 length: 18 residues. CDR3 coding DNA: TGTGCCAGCAGCGGACTACTCGAAGGGACTACCTCGTCCTACGAGCAGTACTTC. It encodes CASSGLLEGTTSSYEQYF.

CDR3 in amino acids: CASSLYKTSGANVLTF. The CDR3 nucleotides read TGTGCCAGCAGCCTGTACAAAACGTCTGGGGCCAACGTCCTGACTTTC. The rearrangement joins TRBV11-3 to TRBJ2-6; D is ambiguous. The germline V gene has CDR1 SGHNT and CDR2 YENEEA. V lost 5 bases to trimming and J lost 1 base, with 12 bases between them. This CDR3 contains 16 residues.

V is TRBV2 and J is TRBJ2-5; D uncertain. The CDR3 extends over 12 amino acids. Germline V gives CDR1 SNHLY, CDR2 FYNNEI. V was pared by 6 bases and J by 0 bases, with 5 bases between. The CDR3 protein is CASRANQETQYF. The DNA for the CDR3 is TGTGCCAGCAGGGCCAACCAAGAGACCCAGTACTTC. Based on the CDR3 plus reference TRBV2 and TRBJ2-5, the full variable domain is EPEVTQTPSHQVTQMGQEVILRCVPISNHLYFYWYRQILGQKVEFLVSFYNNEISEKSEIFDDQFSVERPDGSNFTLKIRSTKLEDSAMYFCASRANQETQYFGPGTRLLVL.

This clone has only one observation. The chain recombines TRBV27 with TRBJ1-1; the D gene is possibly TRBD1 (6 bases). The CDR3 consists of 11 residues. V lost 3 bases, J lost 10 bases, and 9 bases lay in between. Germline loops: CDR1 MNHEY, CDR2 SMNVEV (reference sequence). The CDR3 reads CASSLGASAFF. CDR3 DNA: TGTGCCAGCAGTTTGGGGGCGTCAGCTTTCTTT.

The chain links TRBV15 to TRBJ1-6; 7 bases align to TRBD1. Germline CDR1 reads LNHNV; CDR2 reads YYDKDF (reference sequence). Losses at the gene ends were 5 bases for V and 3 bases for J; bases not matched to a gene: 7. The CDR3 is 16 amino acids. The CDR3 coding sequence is TGTGCCACCAGCCCCTCCCGGACAGGCTATAATTCACCCCTCCACTTT. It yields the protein CATSPSRTGYNSPLHF.

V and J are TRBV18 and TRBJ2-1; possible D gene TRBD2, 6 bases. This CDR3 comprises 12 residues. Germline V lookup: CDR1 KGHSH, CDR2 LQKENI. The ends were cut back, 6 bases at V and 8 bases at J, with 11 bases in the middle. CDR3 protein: CASSQEGYEQFF. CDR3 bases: TGTGCCAGCTCGCAGGAGGGATATGAGCAGTTCTTC.

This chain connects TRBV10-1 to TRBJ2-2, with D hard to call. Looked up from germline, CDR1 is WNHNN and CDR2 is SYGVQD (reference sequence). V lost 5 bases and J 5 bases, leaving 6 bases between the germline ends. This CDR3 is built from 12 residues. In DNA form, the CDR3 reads TGCGCCAGCAGTCGTAGAACCGGGGAGCTGTTTTTT. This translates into CASSRRTGELFF.

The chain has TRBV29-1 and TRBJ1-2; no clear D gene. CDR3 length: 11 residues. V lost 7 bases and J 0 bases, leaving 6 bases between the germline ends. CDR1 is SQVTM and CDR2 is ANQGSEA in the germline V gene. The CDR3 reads CSATANYGYTF. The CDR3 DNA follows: TGCAGCGCCACAGCTAACTATGGCTACACCTTC.

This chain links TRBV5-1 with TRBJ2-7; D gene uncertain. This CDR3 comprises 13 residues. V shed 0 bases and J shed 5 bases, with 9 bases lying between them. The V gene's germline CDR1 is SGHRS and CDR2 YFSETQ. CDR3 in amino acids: CASSLDGHDEQYF. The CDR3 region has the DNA TGCGCCAGCAGCTTGGATGGGCACGACGAGCAGTACTTC. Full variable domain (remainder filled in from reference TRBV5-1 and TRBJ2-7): KAGVTQTPRYLIKTRGQQVTLSCSPISGHRSVSWYQQTPGQGLQFLFEYFSETQRNKGNFPGRFSGRQFSNSRSEMNVSTLELGDSALYLCASSLDGHDEQYFGPGTRLTVT.

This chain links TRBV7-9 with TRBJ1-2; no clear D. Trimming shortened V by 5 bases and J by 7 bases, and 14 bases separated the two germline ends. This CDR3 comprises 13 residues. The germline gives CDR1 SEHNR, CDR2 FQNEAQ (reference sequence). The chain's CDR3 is CASSPSPPPGYTF. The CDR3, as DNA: TGTGCCAGCAGCCCGAGCCCACCACCTGGCTACACCTTC.

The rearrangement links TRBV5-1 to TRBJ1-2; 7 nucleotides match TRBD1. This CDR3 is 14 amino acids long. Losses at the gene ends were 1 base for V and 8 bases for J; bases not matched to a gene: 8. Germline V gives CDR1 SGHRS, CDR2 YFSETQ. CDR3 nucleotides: TGCGCCAGCAGCTTGATTGAGGGGGCGCAGGGCTACACCTTC. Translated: CASSLIEGAQGYTF. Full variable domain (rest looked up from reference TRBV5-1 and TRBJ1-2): KAGVTQTPRYLIKTRGQQVTLSCSPISGHRSVSWYQQTPGQGLQFLFEYFSETQRNKGNFPGRFSGRQFSNSRSEMNVSTLELGDSALYLCASSLIEGAQGYTFGSGTRLTVV.

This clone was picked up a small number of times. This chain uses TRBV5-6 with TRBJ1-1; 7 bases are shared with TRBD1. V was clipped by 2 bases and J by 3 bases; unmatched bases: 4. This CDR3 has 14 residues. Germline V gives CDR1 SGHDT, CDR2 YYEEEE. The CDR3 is CASSLFDRDTEAFF. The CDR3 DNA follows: TGTGCCAGCAGCTTATTTGACAGGGACACTGAAGCTTTCTTT.

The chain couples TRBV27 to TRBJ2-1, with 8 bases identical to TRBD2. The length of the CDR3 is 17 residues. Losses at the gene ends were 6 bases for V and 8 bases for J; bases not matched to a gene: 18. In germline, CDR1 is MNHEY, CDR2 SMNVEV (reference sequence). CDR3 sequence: CASSFSTGGGRVYEQFF. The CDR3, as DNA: TGTGCCAGCAGCTTTTCAACCGGGGGGGGGAGAGTCTATGAGCAGTTCTTC.

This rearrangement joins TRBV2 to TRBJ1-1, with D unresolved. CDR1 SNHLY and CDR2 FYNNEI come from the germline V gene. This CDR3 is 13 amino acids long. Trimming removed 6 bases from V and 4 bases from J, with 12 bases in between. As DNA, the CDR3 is TGTGCCAGCAGCCCACCTCTAGGCACTGAAGCTTTCTTT. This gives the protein CASSPPLGTEAFF.

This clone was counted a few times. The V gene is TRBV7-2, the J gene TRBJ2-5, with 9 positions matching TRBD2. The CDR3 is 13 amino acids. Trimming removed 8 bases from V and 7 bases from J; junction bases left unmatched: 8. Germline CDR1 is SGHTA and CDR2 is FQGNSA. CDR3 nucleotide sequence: TGTGCCAGCCTAGCGGGAACCATAGGGACCCAGTACTTC. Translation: CASLAGTIGTQYF.

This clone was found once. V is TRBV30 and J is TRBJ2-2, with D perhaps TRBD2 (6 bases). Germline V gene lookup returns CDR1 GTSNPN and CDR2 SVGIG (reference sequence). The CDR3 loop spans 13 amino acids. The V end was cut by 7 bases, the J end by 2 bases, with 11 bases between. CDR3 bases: TGTGCCTACGTCGGGGGAAACACCGGGGAGCTGTTTTTT. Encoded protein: CAYVGGNTGELFF.

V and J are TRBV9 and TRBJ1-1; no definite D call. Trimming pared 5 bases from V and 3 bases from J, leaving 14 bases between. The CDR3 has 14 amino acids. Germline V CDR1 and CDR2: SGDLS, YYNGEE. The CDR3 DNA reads TGTGCCAGCAGATCTAGTCCGCGGGACACTGAAGCTTTCTTT. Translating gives CASRSSPRDTEAFF. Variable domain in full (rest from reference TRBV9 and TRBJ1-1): DSGVTQTPKHLITATGQRVTLRCSPRSGDLSVYWYQQSLDQGLQFLIQYYNGEERAKGNILERFSAQQFPDLHSELNLSSLELGDSALYFCASRSSPRDTEAFFGQGTRLTVV.

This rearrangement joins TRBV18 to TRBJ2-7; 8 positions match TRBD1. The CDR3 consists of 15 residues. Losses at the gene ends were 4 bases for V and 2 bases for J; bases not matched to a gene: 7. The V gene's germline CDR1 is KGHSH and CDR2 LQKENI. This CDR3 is CASSHRDRKPYEQYF. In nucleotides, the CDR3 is TGTGCCAGCTCACACCGGGACAGGAAACCCTACGAGCAGTACTTC.

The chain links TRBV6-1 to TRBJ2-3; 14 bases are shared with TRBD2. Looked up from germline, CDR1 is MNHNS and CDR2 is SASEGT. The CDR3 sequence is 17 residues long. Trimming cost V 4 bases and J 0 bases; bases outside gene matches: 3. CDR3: CASSGGLAGGSTDTQYF. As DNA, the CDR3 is TGTGCCAGCAGTGGCGGACTAGCGGGAGGTAGCACAGATACGCAGTATTTT.

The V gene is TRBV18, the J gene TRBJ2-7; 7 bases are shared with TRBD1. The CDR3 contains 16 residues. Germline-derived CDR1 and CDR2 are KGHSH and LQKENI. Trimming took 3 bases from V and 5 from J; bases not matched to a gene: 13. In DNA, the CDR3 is TGTGCCAGCTCACCCATAGCCGGACAGGAGTGGGACGAGCAGTACTTC. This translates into CASSPIAGQEWDEQYF.

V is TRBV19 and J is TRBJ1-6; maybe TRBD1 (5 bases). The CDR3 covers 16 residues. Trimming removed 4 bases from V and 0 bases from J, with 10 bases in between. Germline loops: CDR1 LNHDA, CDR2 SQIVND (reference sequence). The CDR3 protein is CASSTGLSSYNSPLHF. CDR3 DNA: TGTGCCAGTAGTACAGGGTTGAGCTCCTATAATTCACCCCTCCACTTT.